This T cell receptor beta chain was recorded in a study of CD8 T cells in Susac syndrome. The RNA, roughly 0.45 to 1 ug, was put through reverse transcription using random hexamers. TCR beta CDR3 was amplified by immunoSEQ multiplex PCR. This amplification extended across 54 Vbeta and 13 Jbeta segments. In TCRdb, the immunoSEQ multiplex PCR reads were re-called with MiXCR into one record per CDR3 protein. Of about 200,000 distinct CDR3 sequences detected, about 95% appear once; the ten largest clones hold 0.093%. Notes on this clonotype: Its antigen remains unidentified.

Sequencing of TCR beta was performed on blood CD8+ and CD4+ T cells. FACS enriched CD8+ TEMRA cells, while bulk CD8+ and CD4+ were negatively isolated. Study outcomes and limitations: The TCR sequencing and HLA analysis in the study involved a relatively small number of individuals, as the study acknowledged.

V trimming: 10 bases; J trimming: 4 bases; junction bases outside the gene matches: 14. The V gene's germline CDR1 is KGHSH and CDR2 LQKENI. The CDR3 is made up of 16 amino acids. This clonotype was obtained from a human donor with multiple sclerosis. The source material was CD4+ T cells from PBMCs. This chain links TRBV18 with TRBJ2-1; 9 bases map to TRBD1. This chain's CDR3 is CATLSSGTGSYNEQFF. The CDR3 DNA follows: TGTGCCACCCTATCTTCCGGGACAGGGTCTTACAATGAGCAGTTCTTC.